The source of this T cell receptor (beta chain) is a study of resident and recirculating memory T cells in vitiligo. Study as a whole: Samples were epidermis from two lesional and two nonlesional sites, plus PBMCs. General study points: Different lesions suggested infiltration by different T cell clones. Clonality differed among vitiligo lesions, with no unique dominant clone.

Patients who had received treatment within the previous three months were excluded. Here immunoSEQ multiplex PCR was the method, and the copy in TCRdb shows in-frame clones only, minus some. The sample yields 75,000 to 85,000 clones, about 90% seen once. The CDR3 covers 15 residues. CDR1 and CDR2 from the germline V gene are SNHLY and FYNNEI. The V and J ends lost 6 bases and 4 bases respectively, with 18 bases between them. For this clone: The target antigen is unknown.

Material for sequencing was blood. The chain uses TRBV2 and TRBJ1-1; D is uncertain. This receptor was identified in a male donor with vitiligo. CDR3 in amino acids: CASRSQLGVSTEAFF. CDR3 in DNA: TGTGCCAGCAGGTCCCAACTGGGAGTTAGCACTGAAGCTTTCTTT.